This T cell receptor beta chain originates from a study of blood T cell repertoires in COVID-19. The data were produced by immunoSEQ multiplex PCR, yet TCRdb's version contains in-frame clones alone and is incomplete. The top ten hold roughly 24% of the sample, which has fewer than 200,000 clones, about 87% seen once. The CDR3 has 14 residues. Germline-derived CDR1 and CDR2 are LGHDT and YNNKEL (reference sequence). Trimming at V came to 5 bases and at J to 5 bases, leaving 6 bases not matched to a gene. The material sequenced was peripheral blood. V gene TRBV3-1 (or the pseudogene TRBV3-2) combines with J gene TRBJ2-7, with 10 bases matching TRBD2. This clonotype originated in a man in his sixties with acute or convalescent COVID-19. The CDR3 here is CASSSSGRAHEQYF. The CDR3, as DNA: TGTGCCAGCAGCTCAAGCGGGAGGGCCCACGAGCAGTACTTC.